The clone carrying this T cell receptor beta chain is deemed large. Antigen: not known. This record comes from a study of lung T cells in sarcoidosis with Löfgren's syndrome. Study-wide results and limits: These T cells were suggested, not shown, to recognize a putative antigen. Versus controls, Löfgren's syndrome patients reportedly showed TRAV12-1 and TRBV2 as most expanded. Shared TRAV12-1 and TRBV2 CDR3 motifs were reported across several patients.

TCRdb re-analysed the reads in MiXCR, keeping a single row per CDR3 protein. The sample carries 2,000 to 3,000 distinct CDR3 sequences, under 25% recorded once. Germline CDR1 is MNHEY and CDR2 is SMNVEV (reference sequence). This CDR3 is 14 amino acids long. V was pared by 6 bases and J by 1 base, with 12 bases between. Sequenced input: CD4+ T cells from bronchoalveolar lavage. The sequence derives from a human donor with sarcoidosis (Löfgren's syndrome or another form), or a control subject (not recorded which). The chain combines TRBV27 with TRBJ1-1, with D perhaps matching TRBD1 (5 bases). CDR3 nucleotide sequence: TGTGCCAGCAGACCCTTACAGGAGAACACTGAAGCTTTCTTT. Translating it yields CASRPLQENTEAFF.